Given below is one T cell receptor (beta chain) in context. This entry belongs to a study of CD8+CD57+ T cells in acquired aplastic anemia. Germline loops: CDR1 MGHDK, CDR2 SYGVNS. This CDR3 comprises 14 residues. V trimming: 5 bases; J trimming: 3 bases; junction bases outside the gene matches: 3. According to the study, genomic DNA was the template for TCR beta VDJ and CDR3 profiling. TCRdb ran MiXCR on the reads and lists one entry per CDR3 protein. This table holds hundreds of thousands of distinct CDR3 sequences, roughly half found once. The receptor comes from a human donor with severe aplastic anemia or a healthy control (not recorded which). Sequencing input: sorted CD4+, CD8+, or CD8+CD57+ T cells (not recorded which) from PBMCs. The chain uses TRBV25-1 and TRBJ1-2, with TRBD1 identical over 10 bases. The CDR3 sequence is CASSMTGGDYGYTF. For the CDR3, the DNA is TGTGCCAGCAGTATGACAGGGGGCGACTATGGCTACACCTTC.